Shown below are 8 T cell receptor beta chains from a single sample sequenced in a study of STAT5B mutations in CD4+ large granular lymphocyte leukemia (dated by TCRdb to about 2022). The library came from the immunoSEQ multiplex PCR assay. TCRdb retrieved this table from immuneACCESS and kept in-frame rearrangements only. Not all clones are present; in checked studies, unresolved V genes account for under half, and no reason is known for the remainder. For this sample the table gives 30,000 to 40,000 clones, of which 65% to 90% were detected only once. Of the sample, around 1.3% is held by the ten largest clones. Sample: CD4+ T cells from blood buffy coats. The source of these receptors is a human donor in good health.

The CDR3: CASSLVVGTHQTGNTIYF. For the CDR3, the DNA is TGTGCCAGCAGCTTGGTTGTAGGGACACATCAGACTGGAAACACCATATATTTT. V gene TRBV5-5 combines with J gene TRBJ1-3, with a weak D call TRBD1 (6 bases). V lost 0 bases to trimming and J lost 2 bases, with 18 bases between them. CDR3 length: 18 residues. CDR1 and CDR2 from the germline V gene are SGHKS and YYEKEE (reference sequence).

The chain uses TRBV19 and TRBJ1-5; 7 nucleotides agree with TRBD1. CDR3 length: 15 amino acids. The V segment lost 9 bases and the J segment 1 base; nucleotides outside the gene matches: 9. Germline V gene lookup returns CDR1 LNHDA and CDR2 SQIVND (reference sequence). CDR3 in amino acids: CASSTVRGSNQPQHF. CDR3 in DNA: TGTGCCAGCTCCACCGTCAGGGGGAGCAATCAGCCCCAGCATTTT.

The chain is built from TRBV5-5 and TRBJ1-2, with D possibly being TRBD1 (5 bases). V lost 4 bases, J lost 7 bases, and 14 bases lay in between. Germline assignment: CDR1 SGHKS and CDR2 YYEKEE (reference sequence). The CDR3 covers 13 residues. The CDR3 region is CASSLGDTGGYTF. CDR3 nucleotide sequence: TGTGCCAGCAGCCTGGGAGACACAGGTGGCTACACCTTC.

The chain carries TRBV9 and TRBJ1-4; no clear D. This CDR3 comprises 15 residues. Trimming removed 0 bases from V and 0 bases from J, with 6 bases in between. CDR1 and CDR2 (germline): SGDLS, YYNGEE. The CDR3 sequence is CASSVATATNEKLFF. DNA for the CDR3: TGTGCCAGCAGCGTAGCGACCGCAACTAATGAAAAACTGTTTTTT.

The chain couples TRBV13 to TRBJ2-7; no clear D gene. The V end was cut by 5 bases, the J end by 7 bases, with 12 bases between. The CDR3 has 12 amino acids. Germline assignment: CDR1 PRHDT and CDR2 FYEKMQ (reference sequence). CDR3 loop: CASSPRMREQYF. CDR3 sequence (DNA): TGTGCCAGCAGCCCCAGGATGAGGGAGCAGTACTTC.

The chain combines TRBV7-9 with TRBJ2-2; no firm D call. Trimming took 3 bases from V and 5 from J, leaving 4 bases between them. The CDR3 covers 12 residues. Germline V lookup: CDR1 SEHNR, CDR2 FQNEAQ (reference sequence). The CDR3 loop is CASSLRTGELFF. The CDR3 DNA sequence: TGTGCCAGCAGCTTGAGGACCGGGGAGCTGTTTTTT.

In this sample, this clone turned up a few times. Distinct nucleotide sequences in the sample also encode this CDR3. The V call is TRBV30, the J call TRBJ1-3; a possible D gene is TRBD1 (5 bases). The CDR3 runs 15 residues. V was pared by 2 bases and J by 0 bases, with 11 bases between. The V gene's germline CDR1 is GTSNPN and CDR2 SVGIG (reference sequence). DNA for the CDR3: TGTGCCTGGAGTAGGGACTCCGGCTCTGGAAACACCATATATTTT. Residues: CAWSRDSGSGNTIYF.

The chain joins TRBV6-6 to TRBJ2-3; 8 positions match TRBD2. With 2 bases clipped from V and 14 bases from J, the junction kept 12 bases outside the gene matches. The CDR3 contains 14 residues. Germline-derived CDR1 and CDR2 are MNHNY and SVGAGI (reference sequence). The CDR3 coding sequence is TGTGCCAGCAGTTACGACCGCGCGGGGGGTGGTATGTATTTT. Its protein is CASSYDRAGGGMYF.